This T cell receptor beta chain is from a study of control samples from healthy donors and cancer patients. Using immunoSEQ multiplex PCR, the repertoire was profiled, and TCRdb retains in-frame clones only, with some absent. The sample consists of 100,000 to 150,000 clones, 85% to 95% of them appearing once. Material for sequencing was PBMCs. This clonotype was sampled from a man at least 80 years old with head and neck cancer.

The CDR3 loop reads CASSYRGRTGELFF. The CDR3 DNA reads TGTGCCAGCAGTTACAGGGGGCGAACCGGGGAGCTGTTTTTT. This chain joins TRBV6-5 and TRBJ2-2; 7 bases agree with TRBD1. Looked up from germline, CDR1 is MNHEY and CDR2 is SVGAGI. After removal of 2 bases from V and 5 bases from J, the junction contained 2 bases not matched to a gene. CDR3 length: 14 amino acids.